Here is one TCR beta chain with its context. These data belong to a study of identical twins. Germline CDR1 reads SGDLS; CDR2 reads YYNGEE. This CDR3 comprises 13 residues. V lost 6 bases and J 1 base, leaving 7 bases between the germline ends. TCRdb fed the 5' RACE reads into MiXCR, producing one record per CDR3 protein. The table records hundreds of thousands of distinct CDR3 sequences, around 9.6% of them present only once. This rearrangement joins TRBV9 to TRBJ2-2; D is undetermined. Sequencing used memory (CD45RO+) T cells sorted from blood. The source of this sequence is a woman aged 18-30 years in good health. The CDR3 DNA is TGTGCCAGCAAGCGAGGGAACACCGGGGAGCTGTTTTTT. It yields the protein CASKRGNTGELFF.